This T cell receptor (beta chain) was obtained from a study of cytomegalovirus exposure and HLA in healthy donors. Generated by immunoSEQ multiplex PCR, the TCRdb table keeps only in-frame clones and is missing some. Of some 260,000 clones in the sample, roughly 91% were seen once. The germline V gene encodes CDR1 GTSNPN and CDR2 SVGIG (reference sequence). The CDR3 loop spans 13 amino acids. Trimming took 0 bases from V and 6 from J; bases not matched to a gene: 2. The TCR originated in a woman in her 30s in good health and CMV-seronegative. J is TRBJ1-5 and V is TRBV30; 7 bases map to TRBD1. Sequencing used PBMCs. CDR3 region: CAWSVQGRQPQHF. The CDR3 nucleotides are TGTGCCTGGAGTGTACAGGGGCGTCAGCCCCAGCATTTT. Drawing the rest from reference TRBV30 and TRBJ1-5, the complete variable domain is SQTIHQWPATLVQPVGSPLSLECTVEGTSNPNLYWYRQAAGRGLQLLFYSVGIGQISSEVPQNLSASRPQDRQFILSSKKLLLSDSGFYLCAWSVQGRQPQHFGDGTRLSIL.